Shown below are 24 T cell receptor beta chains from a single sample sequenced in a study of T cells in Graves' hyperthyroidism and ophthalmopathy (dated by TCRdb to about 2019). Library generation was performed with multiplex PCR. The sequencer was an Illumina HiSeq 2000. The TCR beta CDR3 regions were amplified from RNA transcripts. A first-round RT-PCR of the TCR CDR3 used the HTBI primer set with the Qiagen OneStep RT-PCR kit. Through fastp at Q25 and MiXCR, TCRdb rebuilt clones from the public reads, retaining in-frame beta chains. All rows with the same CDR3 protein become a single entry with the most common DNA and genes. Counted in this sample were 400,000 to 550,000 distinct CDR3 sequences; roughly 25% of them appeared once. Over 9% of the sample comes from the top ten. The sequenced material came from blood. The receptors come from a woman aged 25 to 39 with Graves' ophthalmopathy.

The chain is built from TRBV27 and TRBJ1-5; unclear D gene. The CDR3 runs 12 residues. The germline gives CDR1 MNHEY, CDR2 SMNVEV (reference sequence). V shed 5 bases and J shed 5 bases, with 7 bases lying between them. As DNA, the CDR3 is TGTGCCAGCAGTGGAAATCATCAGCCCCAGCATTTT. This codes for CASSGNHQPQHF.

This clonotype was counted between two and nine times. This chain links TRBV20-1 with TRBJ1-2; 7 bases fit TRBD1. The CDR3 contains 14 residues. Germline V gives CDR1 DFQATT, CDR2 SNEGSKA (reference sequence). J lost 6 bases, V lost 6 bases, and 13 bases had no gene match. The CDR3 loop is CSATLTGRGNGYTF. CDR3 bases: TGCAGTGCCACTCTGACAGGGCGAGGAAATGGCTACACCTTC.

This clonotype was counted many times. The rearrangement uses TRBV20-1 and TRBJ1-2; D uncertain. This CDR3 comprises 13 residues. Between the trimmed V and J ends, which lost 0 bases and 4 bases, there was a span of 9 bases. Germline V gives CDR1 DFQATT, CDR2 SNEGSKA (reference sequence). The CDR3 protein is CSARDLLGYGYTF. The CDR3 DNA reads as TGCAGTGCTAGAGATCTGTTGGGCTATGGCTACACCTTC.

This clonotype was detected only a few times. CDR3 DNA: TGTGCCAGCAGTCCCCGTCCCCTAGGGGAGACCCAGTACTTC. It is translated as CASSPRPLGETQYF. J is TRBJ2-5 and V is TRBV12-3 or TRBV12-4; D gene uncertain. Trimming removed 5 bases from V and 5 bases from J, with 15 bases in between. This CDR3 is built from 14 residues.

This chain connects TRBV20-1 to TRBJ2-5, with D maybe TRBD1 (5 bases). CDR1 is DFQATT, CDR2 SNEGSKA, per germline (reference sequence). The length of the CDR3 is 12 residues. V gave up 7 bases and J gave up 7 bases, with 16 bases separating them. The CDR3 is CSEKGQLGTQYF. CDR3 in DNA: TGCAGTGAGAAGGGGCAGCTTGGGACCCAGTACTTC.

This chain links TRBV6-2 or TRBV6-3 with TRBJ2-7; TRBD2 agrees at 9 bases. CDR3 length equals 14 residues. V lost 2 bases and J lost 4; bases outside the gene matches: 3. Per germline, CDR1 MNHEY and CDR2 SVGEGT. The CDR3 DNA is TGTGCCAGCAGTTACAGACTAGCGGAATACGAGCAGTACTTC. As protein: CASSYRLAEYEQYF.

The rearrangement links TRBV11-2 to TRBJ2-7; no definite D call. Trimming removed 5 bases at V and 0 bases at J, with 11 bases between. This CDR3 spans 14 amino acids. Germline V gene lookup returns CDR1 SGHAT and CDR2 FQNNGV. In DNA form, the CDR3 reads TGTGCCAGCAGCCCACGTCGGAGCTCCTACGAGCAGTACTTC. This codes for CASSPRRSSYEQYF.

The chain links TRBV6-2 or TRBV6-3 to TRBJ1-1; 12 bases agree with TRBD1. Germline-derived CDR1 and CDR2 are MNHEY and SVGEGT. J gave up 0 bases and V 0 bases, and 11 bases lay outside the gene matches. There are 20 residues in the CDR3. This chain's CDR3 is CASSYSTWDRGRRMNTEAFF. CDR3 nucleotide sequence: TGTGCCAGCAGTTACTCAACCTGGGACAGGGGGCGTCGCATGAACACTGAAGCTTTCTTT.

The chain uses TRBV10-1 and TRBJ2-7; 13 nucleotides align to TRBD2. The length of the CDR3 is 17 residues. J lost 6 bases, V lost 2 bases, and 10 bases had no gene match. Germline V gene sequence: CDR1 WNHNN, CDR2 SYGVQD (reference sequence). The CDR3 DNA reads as TGCGCCAGCAGTGAGCGGGTAGGGACTAGCGGGATTAGCGAGCAGTACTTC. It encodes CASSERVGTSGISEQYF.

The CDR3 reads CASSLAFGGEGNTEAFF. The DNA for the CDR3 is TGTGCCAGCAGTTTAGCTTTCGGGGGGGAAGGGAACACTGAAGCTTTCTTT. This chain links TRBV12-3 or TRBV12-4 with TRBJ1-1, with D possibly TRBD1 on 5 matching bases. The CDR3 has 17 amino acids. V lost 0 bases, J lost 1 base, and 15 bases lay in between.

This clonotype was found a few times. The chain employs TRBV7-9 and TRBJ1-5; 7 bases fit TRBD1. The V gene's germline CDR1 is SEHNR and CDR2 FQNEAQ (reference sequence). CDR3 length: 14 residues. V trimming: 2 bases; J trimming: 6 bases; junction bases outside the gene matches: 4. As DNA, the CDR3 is TGTGCCAGCAGCTTATCCGCAGGGGGTCAGCCCCAGCATTTT. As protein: CASSLSAGGQPQHF.

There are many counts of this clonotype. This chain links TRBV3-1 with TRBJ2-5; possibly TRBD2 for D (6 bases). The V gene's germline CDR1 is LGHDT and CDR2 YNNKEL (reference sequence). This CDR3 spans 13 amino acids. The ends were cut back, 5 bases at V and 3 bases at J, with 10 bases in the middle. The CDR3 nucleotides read TGTGCCAGCAGCGAACCGGGGGAAGAGACCCAGTACTTC. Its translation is CASSEPGEETQYF.

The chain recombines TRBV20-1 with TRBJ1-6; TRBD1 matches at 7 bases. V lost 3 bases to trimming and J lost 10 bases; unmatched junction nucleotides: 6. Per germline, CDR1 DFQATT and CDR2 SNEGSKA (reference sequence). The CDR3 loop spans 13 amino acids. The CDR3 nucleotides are TGCAGTGCTAGTAAAACAGGGGAATCACCCCTCCACTTT. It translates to CSASKTGESPLHF.

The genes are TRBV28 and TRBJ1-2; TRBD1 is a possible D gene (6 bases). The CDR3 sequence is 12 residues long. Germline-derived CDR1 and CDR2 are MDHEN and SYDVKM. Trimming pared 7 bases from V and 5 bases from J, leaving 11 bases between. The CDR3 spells CASTNRVYGYTF. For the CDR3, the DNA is TGTGCCAGCACCAACAGGGTTTATGGCTACACCTTC.

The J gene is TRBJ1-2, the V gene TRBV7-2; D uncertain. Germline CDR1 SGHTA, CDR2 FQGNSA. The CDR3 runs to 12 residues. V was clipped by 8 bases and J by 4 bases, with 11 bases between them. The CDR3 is CASLGRGYGYTF. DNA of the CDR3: TGTGCCAGCCTTGGCCGGGGCTATGGCTACACCTTC.

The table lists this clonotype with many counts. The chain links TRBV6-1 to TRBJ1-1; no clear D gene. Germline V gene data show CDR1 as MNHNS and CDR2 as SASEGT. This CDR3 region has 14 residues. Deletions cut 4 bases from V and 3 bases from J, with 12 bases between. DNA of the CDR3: TGTGCCAGCAGTGTTGACATGACCGACACTGAAGCTTTCTTT. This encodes CASSVDMTDTEAFF.

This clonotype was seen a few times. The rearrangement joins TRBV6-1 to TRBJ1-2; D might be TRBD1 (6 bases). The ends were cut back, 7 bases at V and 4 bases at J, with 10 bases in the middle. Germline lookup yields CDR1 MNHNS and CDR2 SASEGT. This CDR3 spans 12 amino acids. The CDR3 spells CASKGQTYGYTF. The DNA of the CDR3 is TGTGCCAGCAAAGGACAGACCTATGGCTACACCTTC.

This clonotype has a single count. CDR3 residues: CASTAGAYEQYF. The CDR3, as DNA: TGTGCCAGCACCGCAGGGGCCTACGAGCAGTACTTC. V usage is TRBV6-1 and J usage is TRBJ2-7; D is perhaps TRBD1 (6 bases). The CDR3 has 12 residues. Germline V gene sequence: CDR1 MNHNS, CDR2 SASEGT. The V end was cut by 7 bases, the J end by 2 bases, with 9 bases between.

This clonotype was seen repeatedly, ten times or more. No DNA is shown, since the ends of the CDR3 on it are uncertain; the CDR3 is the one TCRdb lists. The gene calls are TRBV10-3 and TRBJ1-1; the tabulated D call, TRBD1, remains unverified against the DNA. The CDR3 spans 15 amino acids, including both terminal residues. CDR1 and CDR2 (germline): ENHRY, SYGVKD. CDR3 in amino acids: CAISEALQVSPEAFF.

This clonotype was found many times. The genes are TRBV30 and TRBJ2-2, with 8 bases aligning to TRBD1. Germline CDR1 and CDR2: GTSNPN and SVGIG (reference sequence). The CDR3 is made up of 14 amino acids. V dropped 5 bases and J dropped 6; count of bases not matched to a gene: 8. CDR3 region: CAWGTGGTAGELFF. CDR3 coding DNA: TGTGCCTGGGGCACAGGGGGGACAGCCGGGGAGCTGTTTTTT.

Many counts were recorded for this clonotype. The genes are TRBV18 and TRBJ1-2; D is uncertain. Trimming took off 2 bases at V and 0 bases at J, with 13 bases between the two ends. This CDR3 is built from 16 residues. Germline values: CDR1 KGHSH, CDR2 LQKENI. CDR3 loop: CASSPSSMKANYGYTF. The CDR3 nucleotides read TGTGCCAGCTCACCAAGCAGCATGAAAGCTAACTATGGCTACACCTTC.

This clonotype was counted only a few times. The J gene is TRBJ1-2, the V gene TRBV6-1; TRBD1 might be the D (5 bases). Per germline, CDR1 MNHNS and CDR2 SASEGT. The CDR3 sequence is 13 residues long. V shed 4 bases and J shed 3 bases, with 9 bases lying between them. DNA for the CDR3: TGTGCCAGCAGTGCCCGGGGGTACTATGGCTACACCTTC. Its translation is CASSARGYYGYTF.

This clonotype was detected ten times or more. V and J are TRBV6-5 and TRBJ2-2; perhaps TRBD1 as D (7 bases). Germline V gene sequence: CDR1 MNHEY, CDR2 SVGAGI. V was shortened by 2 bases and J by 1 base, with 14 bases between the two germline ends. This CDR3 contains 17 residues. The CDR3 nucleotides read TGTGCCAGCAGTTACCAGGGGGGAACGGTGAACACCGGGGAGCTGTTTTTT. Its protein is CASSYQGGTVNTGELFF.

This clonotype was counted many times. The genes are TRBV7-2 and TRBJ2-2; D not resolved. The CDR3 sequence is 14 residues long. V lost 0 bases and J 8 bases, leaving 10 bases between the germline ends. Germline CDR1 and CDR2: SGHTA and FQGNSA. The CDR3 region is CASSLAERQGELFF. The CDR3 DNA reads TGTGCCAGCAGCTTAGCAGAGAGGCAGGGGGAGCTGTTTTTT.